A single sample gave rise to the 9 T cell receptor beta chains below, sequenced in a study of blood T cell repertoires in COVID-19. TCRdb's table, derived via immunoSEQ multiplex PCR, lists solely in-frame clones and lacks some. In the table there are under 250,000 clones, approximately 90% of which are singletons. Input material: peripheral blood. The receptors were gathered from a man aged 60-69 years with COVID-19, enrolled during active disease.

The chain is built from TRBV30 and TRBJ1-2; tentative D call: TRBD1 (6 bases). CDR1 is GTSNPN and CDR2 is SVGIG in the germline V gene (reference sequence). The CDR3 is made up of 16 amino acids. Trimming stripped 0 bases from V and 0 bases from J, with 14 bases between. The CDR3 region is CAWSVGTLTANYGYTF. The CDR3 region has the DNA TGTGCCTGGAGTGTTGGGACATTGACGGCTAACTATGGCTACACCTTC.

The chain uses TRBV18 and TRBJ2-3; 8 positions match TRBD1. The CDR3 length is 15 residues. V lost 3 bases to trimming and J lost 6 bases; unmatched junction nucleotides: 8. CDR1 and CDR2 (germline): KGHSH, LQKENI. The CDR3 nucleotides read TGTGCCAGCTCACCCTTCGGACAGGGCGGGGATACGCAGTATTTT. Translating gives CASSPFGQGGDTQYF.

The chain recombines TRBV29-1 with TRBJ1-1; TRBD1 is a possible D gene (5 bases). Germline-derived CDR1 and CDR2 are SQVTM and ANQGSEA. This CDR3 region has 12 residues. The V gene lost 5 bases and the J gene lost 7 bases, with 14 bases spanning the gap. DNA for the CDR3: TGCAGCGTTCAATCGCGAGACAGTGAAGCTTTCTTT. Its protein product is CSVQSRDSEAFF.

The CDR3 protein is CASSLDRSYYGYTF. The CDR3 DNA sequence: TGTGCCAGCAGCTTAGACAGGTCCTACTATGGCTACACCTTC. The rearrangement uses TRBV5-5 and TRBJ1-2; a possible D gene is TRBD1 (6 bases). Per the germline V gene, CDR1 is SGHKS and CDR2 is YYEKEE (reference sequence). CDR3 length: 14 residues. The V gene lost 2 bases and the J gene lost 3 bases, with 11 bases spanning the gap.

This chain joins TRBV19 and TRBJ2-1; no clear D gene. Trimming shortened V by 5 bases and J by 3 bases, and 2 bases separated the two germline ends. Germline V gene lookup returns CDR1 LNHDA and CDR2 SQIVND (reference sequence). The CDR3 is made up of 11 amino acids. CDR3 sequence (DNA): TGTGCCAGTAGTCTCTACAATGAGCAGTTCTTC. Encoded protein: CASSLYNEQFF.

This sequence joins TRBV11-2 and TRBJ2-3, with TRBD1 matching 8 bases. Germline V gene data show CDR1 as SGHAT and CDR2 as FQNNGV. The CDR3 covers 16 residues. The ends lost 4 bases at V and 3 bases at J; junction bases unmatched: 9. This CDR3 reads CASSSPWTGLTDTQYF. The DNA for the CDR3 is TGTGCCAGCAGCTCCCCTTGGACAGGGTTAACAGATACGCAGTATTTT.

The chain links TRBV7-2 to TRBJ2-3; D gene uncertain. Germline V CDR1 and CDR2: SGHTA, FQGNSA. The CDR3 covers 13 residues. V was pared by 6 bases and J by 0 bases, with 7 bases between. CDR3 protein: CASRAASTDTQYF. The CDR3 DNA is TGTGCCAGCAGGGCGGCAAGCACAGATACGCAGTATTTT.

The chain employs TRBV6-6 and TRBJ2-3; D perhaps matches TRBD1 (5 bases). V was pared by 2 bases and J by 0 bases, with 6 bases between. The CDR3 has 14 residues. Germline-derived CDR1 and CDR2 are MNHNY and SVGAGI (reference sequence). CDR3 in amino acids: CASSYGASTDTQYF. In nucleotides, the CDR3 is TGTGCCAGCAGTTACGGGGCAAGCACAGATACGCAGTATTTT.

In nucleotides, the CDR3 is TGTGCCAGCAGGCGGGGGACCCCTAACTATGGCTACACCTTC. Translating gives CASRRGTPNYGYTF. The chain recombines TRBV6-5 with TRBJ1-2, with D perhaps TRBD1 (5 bases). The V and J ends lost 6 bases and 0 bases respectively, with 11 bases between them. CDR1 and CDR2 from the germline V gene are MNHEY and SVGAGI. CDR3 size: 14 residues.